These T cell receptor beta chains were read from a single sample in a study of blood T cell repertoires in COVID-19. Clones were read by immunoSEQ multiplex PCR, and TCRdb kept only the in-frame ones, dropping some. The table lists more than 110,000 clones, about four fifths of them singletons. The material sequenced was peripheral blood. The receptor source for this set is a human donor in a cohort sampled during active COVID-19. Both conserved end residues are part of each CDR3. D genes are given only for firm matches. Clone sizes are given selectively: once, few, many, or a class where the clone is expanded.

j_gene: TRBJ1-1; v_gene: TRBV5-1; d_gene: -; abundance: -; CDR3aa: CASSLVAGLNTEAFF; CDR3nt: TGCGCCAGCAGCTTGGTAGCGGGATTGAACACTGAAGCTTTCTTT
j_gene: TRBJ2-5; v_gene: TRBV29-1; d_gene: -; abundance: -; CDR3aa: CSVDKGETQYF; CDR3nt: TGCAGCGTTGATAAGGGGGAGACCCAGTACTTC
j_gene: TRBJ2-1; v_gene: TRBV5-6; d_gene: TRBD2; abundance: -; CDR3aa: CASKTLAGWEDEQFF; CDR3nt: TGTGCCAGCAAAACACTAGCGGGGTGGGAGGATGAGCAGTTCTTC
j_gene: TRBJ2-3; v_gene: TRBV2; d_gene: TRBD2; abundance: -; CDR3aa: CASSESGTSVRADTQYF; CDR3nt: TGTGCCAGCAGTGAATCGGGGACTAGCGTAAGAGCAGATACGCAGTATTTT
j_gene: TRBJ1-3; v_gene: TRBV19; d_gene: TRBD1; abundance: -; CDR3aa: CASSIGQGGNTIYF; CDR3nt: TGTGCCAGTAGTATCGGACAGGGTGGAAACACCATATATTTT
j_gene: TRBJ1-5; v_gene: TRBV27; d_gene: -; abundance: once; CDR3aa: CASSPLGGNQPQHF; CDR3nt: TGTGCCAGCAGCCCCCTGGGGGGTAATCAGCCCCAGCATTTT
j_gene: TRBJ2-3; v_gene: TRBV27; d_gene: -; abundance: -; CDR3aa: CASSFRSSQSDTQYF; CDR3nt: TGTGCCAGCAGTTTTCGGTCTAGTCAGTCCGATACGCAGTATTTT
j_gene: TRBJ2-1; v_gene: TRBV5-4; d_gene: TRBD2; abundance: -; CDR3aa: CASSQRGGGAPYNEQFF; CDR3nt: TGTGCCAGCAGCCAACGAGGCGGGGGGGCCCCCTACAATGAGCAGTTCTTC
j_gene: TRBJ2-2; v_gene: TRBV5-6; d_gene: TRBD1; abundance: -; CDR3aa: CASSLDRGPHTGELFF; CDR3nt: TGTGCCAGCAGCTTGGACAGGGGGCCTCACACCGGGGAGCTGTTTTTT
j_gene: TRBJ1-2; v_gene: TRBV18; d_gene: -; abundance: -; CDR3aa: CASSLGQGYTF; CDR3nt: TGTGCCAGCTCACTAGGACAAGGCTACACCTTC
j_gene: TRBJ1-4; v_gene: TRBV5-1; d_gene: -; abundance: -; CDR3aa: CASSLVTGPGEKLFF; CDR3nt: TGCGCCAGCAGCTTGGTAACAGGGCCCGGAGAGAAACTGTTTTTT
j_gene: TRBJ2-7; v_gene: TRBV5-1; d_gene: -; abundance: -; CDR3aa: CASWDTEQRLQSSQYF; CDR3nt: TGCGCCAGTTGGGACACAGAACAGAGGCTCCAGAGTAGCCAGTACTTC
j_gene: TRBJ1-2; v_gene: TRBV5-4; d_gene: -; abundance: few; CDR3aa: CASSPGKNYGYTF; CDR3nt: TGTGCCAGCAGCCCAGGAAAAAACTATGGCTACACCTTC
j_gene: TRBJ1-2; v_gene: TRBV5-1; d_gene: -; abundance: -; CDR3aa: CASSPRPGGYGYTF; CDR3nt: TGCGCCAGCAGCCCAAGACCCGGGGGCTATGGCTACACCTTC
j_gene: TRBJ2-3; v_gene: TRBV7-9; d_gene: TRBD2; abundance: -; CDR3aa: CASSLASQRGGDTQYF; CDR3nt: TGTGCCAGCAGCTTAGCTAGCCAGCGGGGGGGCGATACGCAGTATTTT
j_gene: TRBJ2-7; v_gene: TRBV5-4; d_gene: TRBD2; abundance: -; CDR3aa: CASSLEGTRHYEQYF; CDR3nt: TGTGCCAGCAGCTTGGAAGGGACTAGGCACTACGAGCAGTACTTC
j_gene: TRBJ1-2; v_gene: TRBV7-2; d_gene: -; abundance: once; CDR3aa: CASSLNGASYGYTF; CDR3nt: TGTGCCAGCAGCTTGAATGGAGCCTCTTATGGCTACACCTTC
j_gene: TRBJ2-3; v_gene: TRBV10-1; d_gene: TRBD2; abundance: once; CDR3aa: CASSLTSGGAPLTQYF; CDR3nt: TGCGCCAGCAGCCTAACTAGCGGGGGGGCTCCGTTGACGCAGTATTTT
j_gene: TRBJ2-7; v_gene: TRBV11-2; d_gene: -; abundance: -; CDR3aa: CASRGAGPTEQYF; CDR3nt: TGTGCCAGCAGGGGGGCAGGACCTACGGAGCAGTACTTC
j_gene: TRBJ2-3; v_gene: TRBV5-1; d_gene: TRBD2; abundance: -; CDR3aa: CASSPTGTSGGVNTDTQYF; CDR3nt: TGCGCCAGCAGTCCCACCGGGACTAGCGGGGGGGTAAACACAGATACGCAGTATTTT
j_gene: TRBJ1-1; v_gene: TRBV18; d_gene: TRBD1; abundance: -; CDR3aa: CASSQQQGANAEAFF; CDR3nt: TGTGCCAGCTCACAACAACAGGGGGCTAACGCTGAAGCTTTCTTT
j_gene: TRBJ1-5; v_gene: TRBV12-3/TRBV12-4; d_gene: -; abundance: -; CDR3aa: CASSTGAQGPQHF; CDR3nt: TGTGCCAGCAGTACAGGCGCCCAGGGGCCCCAGCATTTT
j_gene: TRBJ2-6; v_gene: TRBV7-6; d_gene: -; abundance: -; CDR3aa: CASSRTGSTGANVLTF; CDR3nt: TGTGCCAGCAGCCGTACAGGGAGCACTGGGGCCAACGTCCTGACTTTC
j_gene: TRBJ2-6; v_gene: TRBV7-3; d_gene: -; abundance: -; CDR3aa: CASSLRGPSGANVLTF; CDR3nt: TGTGCCAGCAGCTTAAGGGGGCCCTCTGGGGCCAACGTCCTGACTTTC
j_gene: TRBJ1-5; v_gene: TRBV15; d_gene: -; abundance: -; CDR3aa: CATSTNWGGQPQHF; CDR3nt: TGTGCCACCAGCACCAACTGGGGGGGACAGCCCCAGCATTTT
j_gene: TRBJ1-2; v_gene: TRBV30; d_gene: TRBD1; abundance: -; CDR3aa: CAWSAGQGRNYGYTF; CDR3nt: TGTGCCTGGAGTGCGGGACAGGGGAGGAACTATGGCTACACCTTC
j_gene: TRBJ2-3; v_gene: TRBV2; d_gene: -; abundance: -; CDR3aa: CASSEAGSPDTQYF; CDR3nt: TGTGCCAGCAGCGAGGCGGGTAGCCCAGATACGCAGTATTTT
j_gene: TRBJ2-7; v_gene: TRBV19; d_gene: -; abundance: -; CDR3aa: CASSIDQDRSPYEQYF; CDR3nt: TGTGCCAGTAGTATAGATCAGGACAGAAGTCCCTACGAGCAGTACTTC
j_gene: TRBJ1-5; v_gene: TRBV7-2; d_gene: -; abundance: -; CDR3aa: CASSPSGSNQPQHF; CDR3nt: TGTGCCAGCAGTCCATCAGGTAGCAATCAGCCCCAGCATTTT